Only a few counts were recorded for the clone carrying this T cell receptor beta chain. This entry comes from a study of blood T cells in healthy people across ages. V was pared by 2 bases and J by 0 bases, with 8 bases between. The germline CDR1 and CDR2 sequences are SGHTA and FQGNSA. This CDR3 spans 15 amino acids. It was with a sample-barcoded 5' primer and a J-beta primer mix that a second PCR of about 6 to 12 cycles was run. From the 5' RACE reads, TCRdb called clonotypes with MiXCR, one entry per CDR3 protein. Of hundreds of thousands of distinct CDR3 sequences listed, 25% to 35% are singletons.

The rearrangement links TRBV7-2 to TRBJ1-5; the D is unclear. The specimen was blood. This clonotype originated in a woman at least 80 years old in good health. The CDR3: CASSLSTNSNQPQHF. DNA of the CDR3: TGTGCCAGCAGCTTAAGTACAAATAGCAATCAGCCCCAGCATTTT.